This T cell receptor (beta chain) was recorded in a study of T cells after yellow fever vaccination. Study-level information: Those fractions that held only low numbers of cells were prepared using the SMART-Seq v4 Ultra Low Input RNA kit.

A universal primer site and UMIs were added as TCR cDNA was made by 5'RACE template switching. TCRdb recomputed calls from the 5' RACE reads with MiXCR, one row per CDR3 protein. This table holds approximately 550,000 distinct CDR3 sequences, roughly 12% found once. V lost 4 bases, J lost 2 bases, and 3 bases stayed unmatched. Germline CDR1 and CDR2: LGHDT and YNNKEL (reference sequence). This CDR3 region has 14 residues. Points from the study as a whole: Clones from primary vaccination mostly reappeared after the booster (roughly 95% CD4, just over 85% CD8).

As for this clonotype: The antigen is not known.

V usage is TRBV3-1 and J usage is TRBJ2-3; TRBD2 matches 7 bases. The receptor was derived from a man aged 30-40 years who received the YFV17D yellow fever vaccine. This sample comprised PBMCs, obtained on the day of the yellow fever booster vaccination. The CDR3 region is CASSRTSDTDTQYF. CDR3 nucleotides: TGTGCCAGCAGCCGAACTAGCGACACAGATACGCAGTATTTT.